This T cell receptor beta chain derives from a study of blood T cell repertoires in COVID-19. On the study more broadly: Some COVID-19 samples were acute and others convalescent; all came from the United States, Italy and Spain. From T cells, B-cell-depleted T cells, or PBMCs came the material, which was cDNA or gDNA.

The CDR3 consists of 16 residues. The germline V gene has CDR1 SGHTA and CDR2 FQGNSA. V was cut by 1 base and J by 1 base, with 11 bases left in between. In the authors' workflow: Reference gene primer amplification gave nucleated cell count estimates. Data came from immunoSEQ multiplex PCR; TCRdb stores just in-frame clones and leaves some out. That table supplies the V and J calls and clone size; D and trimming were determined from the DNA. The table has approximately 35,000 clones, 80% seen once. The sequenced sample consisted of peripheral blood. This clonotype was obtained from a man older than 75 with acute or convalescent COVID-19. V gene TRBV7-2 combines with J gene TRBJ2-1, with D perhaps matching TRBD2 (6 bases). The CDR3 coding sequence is TGTGCCAGCAGCTTAGTCGGCGGGACTTCCTACAATGAGCAGTTCTTC. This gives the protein CASSLVGGTSYNEQFF.